This T cell receptor (beta chain) emerged from a study of T cell responses to AZD1222 COVID-19 vaccine (TCRdb year 2021). Looking at the study overall: A total of more than 230 trial participants underwent TCR sequencing, of whom around 200 received two doses of AZD1222 and about 25 received two doses of the MenACWY control vaccine. Trial participants were enrolled by age into 18-55, 56-69 and 70-plus year subgroups, with 148, 28 and 57 TCR-sequenced participants respectively.

Points on this clone: Its antigen target is currently unknown. Nothing much larger sits one base from this clone, and base qualities are not available. This sample also contains other DNA sequences that code for the same CDR3.

The investigation overall reported the following: Vaccine-associated CD4 TCRs spanned the whole spike protein, with dominant responses in regions 160-218 and 743-854. Most participants were white British and females outnumbered males, and the authors suggested that clonal diversity may have been underestimated. Reportedly, almost half of the unique spike-specific TCRs recognized epitopes lying outside the regions that are mutated in the B.1.351 and B.1.1.7 variants. In the small 56-69-year group, the increase in depth fell short of significance, most likely because of low power. After two AZD1222 doses, both the breadth and the depth of spike-specific TCRs were significantly higher than at day 0 and than in MenACWY recipients. Conclusions about previously exposed vaccinees were limited because only 5 or 6 AZD1222 recipients were SARS-CoV-2 seropositive at baseline. No day 14 peak-response samples were available, so repertoires were characterized only after the peak T cell response.

The CDR3 regions of human TCRbeta chains were analyzed by immunosequencing. Per the authors' processing: TCRs in the repertoires were compared against a reference library of SARS-CoV-2-specific TCRs that had been generated with the MIRA antigen-specificity platform. Breadth was defined as the fraction of unique TCRs that were SARS-CoV-2-associated, and depth was defined as the fraction of total T cells that were SARS-CoV-2-associated. Using the MIRA data, each spike-specific TCR was assigned both to the spike region to which the TCR was reactive and to a CD4 or CD8 class. Log10-transformed breadth and depth values were compared by one-way ANOVA with Sidak's multiple comparisons tests. In TCRdb, the immuneACCESS table is reduced to in-frame sequences with V and J assigned. These tables do not hold every clone; where another copy was compared, an unresolved V gene accounts for under half, and the others remain unexplained. V and J calls and clone size are given by that table; D and trimming were obtained from the DNA. In all, the sample holds approximately 190,000 clones, and roughly 92% of those were seen once. The leading ten clones occupy about 1% of the sample.

This specimen's time point label, interpreted: about 28 days (+/-7) after the second vaccine dose. AZD1222 recipients given second doses at about 4 weeks or at about 12 weeks were pooled, since spike-specific TCR depth and breadth were not found to differ between the two schedules. The vaccinee samples were drawn from two UK trials, COV001 and COV002, one of which was a single-blind randomized controlled phase 2/3 trial testing AZD1222 (ChAdOx1 nCoV-19) in healthy adults. For TCRbeta chain sequencing, PBMC samples were collected from trial participants at day 0 and at day 28 after the second dose. Taken from the germline V gene, the CDR1 and CDR2 loops are SGHRS and YFSETQ. V and J lose 7 bases and 0 bases, and a span of 16 bases separates them. Reading from cysteine to phenylalanine, the CDR3 counts 15 amino acids. The kept DNA is CDR3 alone, 45 bases in frame from the first base.

The clonotype comes from an adult who received the AZD1222 COVID-19 vaccine. The sample was peripheral blood, taken 28 days after the second AZD1222 dose. Recombination connected TRBV5-1 to TRBJ1-1, with a tentative D gene TRBD1 over 6 matching bases. The CDR3 loop reads CASSPGQSMNTEAFF. At the DNA level, the sequence is TGCGCCAGCTCGCCGGGACAAAGCATGAACACTGAAGCTTTCTTT.